This TCR beta chain was recovered during a study of T cell responses to AZD1222 COVID-19 vaccine. The repertoire was sequenced with immunoSEQ multiplex PCR; TCRdb's copy has only in-frame clones and lacks some. Found here are over 100,000 clones, more than 85% of them singletons; the top ten hold 2.4%. General observations from the study: Mapped onto spike, vaccine-associated CD4 TCRs spanned it and were dominant at 160-218 and 743-854. The study found Spike-specific TCR breadth and depth rose after two AZD1222 doses.

Germline V gene data show CDR1 as SGHRS and CDR2 as YFSETQ. The CDR3 is made up of 16 amino acids. Trimming removed 0 bases from V and 4 bases from J, with 14 bases in between. About this clone: Its target is not known.

This sequence was found in an adult in good health. V and J are TRBV5-1 and TRBJ1-3; no definite D call. The specimen comprised peripheral blood, sampled on day 0 of AZD1222 vaccination. CDR3 nucleotides: TGCGCCAGCAGCTTGGTGCCTGGAGTTACGGGAAACACCATATATTTT. This encodes CASSLVPGVTGNTIYF.